Presented here are 22 T cell receptor beta chains from one specimen sequenced in a study of siplizumab effects on memory and regulatory T cells. Using immunoSEQ multiplex PCR, the repertoire was profiled, and TCRdb retains in-frame clones only, with some absent. There are 9,500 to 10,000 clones in the sample; almost 40% occur only once, and under 9% lies in the top ten. The authors kept the mixed lymphocyte reaction cells in coculture at 37°C for under seven days. Which antigens these TCRs recognize remains unknown. Sequencing input: CFSE-low (dividing) CD4+ T cells sorted from an allogeneic mixed lymphocyte reaction. These TCRs come from a human donor in good health; the cells came from an allogeneic mixed lymphocyte reaction.

This clone is judged large. The chain carries TRBV18 and TRBJ1-1, with D uncertain. Germline values: CDR1 KGHSH, CDR2 LQKENI. With 4 bases removed from V and 0 bases from J, the gap between germline ends came to 9 bases. The CDR3 consists of 14 residues. CDR3 bases: TGTGCCAGCTCACGGATGACGGTGAACACTGAAGCTTTCTTT. Its protein product is CASSRMTVNTEAFF. Supplemented by reference TRBV18 and TRBJ1-1, the full variable domain reads NAGVMQNPRHLVRRRGQEARLRCSPMKGHSHVYWYRQLPEEGLKFMVYLQKENIIDESGMPKERFSAEFPKEGPSILRIQQVVRGDSAAYFCASSRMTVNTEAFFGQGTRLTVV.

The chain recombines TRBV7-1 with TRBJ1-2; the D is unclear. TRBV7-1 belongs to the ORF category, with a function that is uncertain. There are 13 residues in the CDR3. Trimming shortened V by 5 bases and J by 7 bases, and 14 bases separated the two germline ends. The DNA for the CDR3 is TGTGCCAGCAGCCCGACGAAGGGTACTGGCTACACCTTC. This codes for CASSPTKGTGYTF.

This clone is judged medium-sized. The rearrangement links TRBV7-9 to TRBJ2-3; D gene uncertain. The germline V and J ends were trimmed by 3 bases and 6 bases, with 7 bases remaining between them. The CDR3 covers 12 residues. Germline CDR1 reads SEHNR; CDR2 reads FQNEAQ (reference sequence). This CDR3 is CASSLALDTQYF. CDR3 DNA sequence: TGTGCCAGCAGCTTGGCTTTGGATACGCAGTATTTT.

The rearrangement links TRBV11-3 to TRBJ2-2; D uncertain. In germline, CDR1 is SGHNT, CDR2 YENEEA. Between the trimmed V and J ends, which lost 3 bases and 6 bases, there was a span of 23 bases. This CDR3 has 18 amino acids. The CDR3 region has the DNA TGTGCCAGCAGCTTCTACCCCCAACTCTACGTGAGGCCCGGGGAGCTGTTTTTT. Protein: CASSFYPQLYVRPGELFF.

This clone is medium-sized in the sample. The rearrangement links TRBV10-2 to TRBJ2-1; 10 bases agree with TRBD2. The germline gives CDR1 WSHSY, CDR2 SAAADI. J was trimmed by 9 bases and V by 5 bases; bases with no gene match: 10. The CDR3 covers 15 residues. CDR3 sequence: CASSRLAGGGSEQFF. In DNA, the CDR3 is TGCGCCAGCAGTCGCTTAGCGGGAGGAGGAAGTGAGCAGTTCTTC.

This chain links TRBV14 with TRBJ2-2; D possibly corresponds to TRBD1 (6 bases). The germline V gene has CDR1 SGHDN and CDR2 FVKESK. Trimming removed 6 bases at V and 4 bases at J, with 9 bases between. This CDR3 is 13 amino acids long. The CDR3 reads CASSPQGTGELFF. The DNA of the CDR3 is TGTGCCAGCAGTCCACAGGGCACCGGGGAGCTGTTTTTT.

The table lists this clone with a few counts. The rearrangement links TRBV7-2 to TRBJ2-1, with TRBD1 matching 8 bases. This CDR3 region has 15 residues. The V segment lost 0 bases and the J segment 8 bases; nucleotides outside the gene matches: 6. The germline V gene has CDR1 SGHTA and CDR2 FQGNSA. The CDR3 DNA reads TGTGCCAGCAGCTTAGCGAGGCAGGGGGCGTATGAGCAGTTCTTC. Protein: CASSLARQGAYEQFF.

V and J are TRBV6-5 and TRBJ2-1, with 8 bases identical to TRBD2. CDR3 length: 15 amino acids. Trimming cost V 8 bases and J 0 bases; bases outside gene matches: 6. Germline V gene lookup returns CDR1 MNHEY and CDR2 SVGAGI. The chain's CDR3 is CASRSGTSSYNEQFF. CDR3 nucleotides: TGTGCCAGCCGCTCCGGGACTAGCTCCTACAATGAGCAGTTCTTC.

This chain uses TRBV6-6 with TRBJ1-1; unclear D gene. The V gene lost 7 bases and the J gene lost 1 base, with 13 bases spanning the gap. The CDR3 totals 14 residues. CDR1 MNHNY and CDR2 SVGAGI come from the germline V gene (reference sequence). Written as DNA, the CDR3 is TGTGCCAGCACCCCCCGTCGGGGGAACACTGAAGCTTTCTTT. Its protein is CASTPRRGNTEAFF.

The chain is built from TRBV7-3 and TRBJ2-5; D is perhaps TRBD1 or TRBD2 (5 bases each). Trimming stripped 4 bases from V and 5 bases from J, with 14 bases between. CDR3 length: 14 amino acids. CDR1 SGHTA and CDR2 FQGTGA come from the germline V gene. The CDR3 sequence is CASSYQGRRETQYF. CDR3 sequence (DNA): TGTGCCAGCAGCTACCAGGGCCGGAGGGAGACCCAGTACTTC.

The genes are TRBV7-9 and TRBJ2-3; 11 bases map to TRBD1. The CDR3 runs to 16 residues. Germline CDR1 and CDR2: SEHNR and FQNEAQ (reference sequence). The ends lost 3 bases at V and 3 bases at J; junction bases unmatched: 5. The CDR3 protein is CASSFLGQGATDTQYF. The CDR3 bases are TGTGCCAGCAGCTTCCTAGGACAGGGGGCGACAGATACGCAGTATTTT. The entire variable domain, with the rest obtained from reference TRBV7-9 and TRBJ2-3, is as follows: DTGVSQNPRHKITKRGQNVTFRCDPISEHNRLYWYRQTLGQGPEFLTYFQNEAQLEKSRLLSDRFSAERPKGSFSTLEIQRTEQGDSAMYLCASSFLGQGATDTQYFGPGTRLTVL.

This clone was seen a handful of times. This sequence joins TRBV6-1 and TRBJ1-2, with D unresolved. Germline V gives CDR1 MNHNS, CDR2 SASEGT. The V end lost 7 bases, the J end lost 4 bases, and 10 bases lay between the germline ends. The CDR3 contains 12 residues. For the CDR3, the DNA is TGTGCCAGCAAAGGAGACCTCTATGGCTACACCTTC. Translating gives CASKGDLYGYTF.

This clone was observed a handful of times. The gene calls are TRBV6-1 and TRBJ1-2, with a tentative D call TRBD1 (6 bases). The CDR3 sequence is 15 residues long. Per the germline V gene, CDR1 is MNHNS and CDR2 is SASEGT. Trimming removed 8 bases from V and 0 bases from J, with 16 bases in between. Written as DNA, the CDR3 is TGTGCCAGCGGGAACAGGGTGATAGCTAACTATGGCTACACCTTC. Its translation is CASGNRVIANYGYTF.

This chain uses TRBV18 with TRBJ1-1; D is uncertain. Trimming left V 4 bases short and J 5 bases short, with 11 bases between. The CDR3 covers 13 residues. The germline V gene has CDR1 KGHSH and CDR2 LQKENI. The CDR3 nucleotides are TGTGCCAGCTCACACGATGGGGTGACTGAAGCTTTCTTT. Protein sequence: CASSHDGVTEAFF.

In this sample, this clone turned up a few times. The germline gene is not matched at one end of the junction; a read error may be the cause. CDR3 nucleotides: TGTGCCAGTCGATCCCCCGGACAGGGTCCCTCTATAAGACAGGTCTTC. This translates into CASRSPGQGPSIRQVF. The V and J genes are TRBV19 and TRBJ2-1, with TRBD1 matching 8 bases. The germline CDR1 and CDR2 sequences are LNHDA and SQIVND (reference sequence). This CDR3 is 16 amino acids long.

This clone is labeled as medium-sized. The chain carries TRBV6-6 and TRBJ2-7; 7 bases line up with TRBD2. J lost 8 bases, V lost 2 bases, and 9 bases had no gene match. CDR3 length equals 14 residues. Germline CDR1 MNHNY, CDR2 SVGAGI (reference sequence). The CDR3 here is CASSYGREMDKQYF. As DNA, the CDR3 is TGTGCCAGCAGTTACGGGCGGGAGATGGATAAGCAGTACTTC.

Judged by abundance, this clone is medium-sized. The V and J genes are TRBV19 and TRBJ2-1; a possible D gene is TRBD1 (6 bases). Germline loops: CDR1 LNHDA, CDR2 SQIVND (reference sequence). This CDR3 region has 15 residues. Trimming cost V 6 bases and J 3 bases, with 15 bases left between them. The CDR3 protein is CASSKSRGFYNEQFF. The CDR3 DNA follows: TGTGCCAGTAGCAAAAGCAGGGGTTTCTACAATGAGCAGTTCTTC.

A few counts support this clone. The chain joins TRBV19 to TRBJ1-5; no clear D gene. The CDR3 covers 13 residues. CDR1 and CDR2 from the germline V gene are LNHDA and SQIVND (reference sequence). V was pared by 3 bases and J by 11 bases, with 14 bases between. CDR3 sequence reads: CASSIGSPSTQHF. CDR3 DNA sequence: TGTGCCAGTAGTATTGGCTCCCCTTCAACCCAGCATTTT.

By proportion, this clone is medium-sized (0.01 to 0.1%). The chain couples TRBV28 to TRBJ2-7; possibly TRBD2 for D (6 bases). V was shortened by 5 bases and J by 4 bases, with 15 bases between the two germline ends. CDR3 length equals 14 residues. Germline CDR1 MDHEN, CDR2 SYDVKM. CDR3 region: CASSPAGPPYEQYF. The CDR3 nucleotides read TGTGCCAGCAGTCCGGCGGGACCGCCATACGAGCAGTACTTC.

Within the sample, this clone is medium-sized. The chain is built from TRBV7-2 and TRBJ1-5, with D uncertain. Germline-derived CDR1 and CDR2 are SGHTA and FQGNSA. This CDR3 region has 14 residues. Trimming removed 2 bases at V and 3 bases at J, with 8 bases between. CDR3 region: CASSLSPPNQPQHF. The CDR3 DNA sequence: TGTGCCAGCAGCTTATCGCCCCCCAATCAGCCCCAGCATTTT.

The gene calls are TRBV9 and TRBJ2-7; 14 positions agree with TRBD2. J gave up 2 bases and V 3 bases, and 1 base lay outside the gene matches. The CDR3 loop spans 15 amino acids. Germline V gives CDR1 SGDLS, CDR2 YYNGEE. CDR3 protein: CASSGGLAGAYEQYF. The DNA of the CDR3 is TGTGCCAGCAGCGGGGGACTAGCGGGAGCCTACGAGCAGTACTTC.

This clone was detected only a few times. The rearrangement links TRBV6-6 to TRBJ2-1, with TRBD2 as a possible D gene (5 bases). Trimming removed 2 bases at V and 7 bases at J, with 9 bases between. The germline V gene has CDR1 MNHNY and CDR2 SVGAGI (reference sequence). The CDR3 runs 13 residues. Here the CDR3 DNA reads TGTGCCAGCAGTTACGGGGAGTTGAATGAGCAGTTCTTC. The encoded protein is CASSYGELNEQFF.